The next 19 T cell receptor beta chains were all read from a single sample in a study of T cells in Graves' hyperthyroidism and ophthalmopathy. There were TCR beta CDR3 regions amplified from RNA transcripts. The study used the HTBI primer set for a first-round RT-PCR of the TCR CDR3. TCRdb reanalysed the multiplex PCR reads using MiXCR and keeps one entry per CDR3 protein. This sample has over 500,000 distinct CDR3 sequences; about 16% occur once, and the top ten carry 25% to 30%. Specimen: blood. The source is a woman aged 30 to 39 with Graves' ophthalmopathy.

This clonotype came up many times. The chain joins TRBV20-1 to TRBJ1-1, with 8 bases fitting TRBD1. V shed 6 bases, J shed 6 bases, and the junction held 15 bases outside the gene matches. In germline, CDR1 is DFQATT, CDR2 SNEGSKA (reference sequence). The CDR3 totals 15 residues. The CDR3: CSAKQGARGNAEAFF. CDR3 in DNA: TGCAGTGCCAAGCAGGGGGCGAGGGGCAACGCTGAAGCTTTCTTT.

This clonotype was detected ten times or more. This chain connects TRBV13 to TRBJ2-7; D gene ambiguous. Trimming stripped 4 bases from V and 4 bases from J, with 8 bases between. Looked up from germline, CDR1 is PRHDT and CDR2 is FYEKMQ (reference sequence). CDR3 length: 12 residues. The CDR3 here is CASSSISYEQYF. CDR3 nucleotide sequence: TGTGCCAGCAGCTCCATCTCTTACGAGCAGTACTTC.

The chain couples TRBV6-1 to TRBJ1-2; maybe TRBD1 (5 bases). There are 12 residues in the CDR3. Looked up from germline, CDR1 is MNHNS and CDR2 is SASEGT. V gave up 5 bases and J gave up 8 bases, with 12 bases separating them. The CDR3 DNA reads TGTGCCAGCAGTCCTCAGGGATCCGGCTACACCTTC. It encodes CASSPQGSGYTF.

This clonotype has a count of ten or more. The V gene is TRBV10-3, the J gene TRBJ1-1, with no clear D. The germline V and J ends were trimmed by 2 bases and 8 bases, with 12 bases remaining between them. Germline CDR1 ENHRY, CDR2 SYGVKD. This CDR3 has 13 amino acids. The CDR3, as DNA: TGTGCCATCAGTGAGCCAGGCTCCCTCGAAGCTTTCTTT. Translation gives CAISEPGSLEAFF.

This clonotype has ten or more counts. The CDR3 coding sequence is TGTGCCAGCAGCCAGGACCTCGAGACAGGGGTGGAGACCCAGTACTTC. Translated: CASSQDLETGVETQYF. This chain uses TRBV4-2 with TRBJ2-5; the match to TRBD1 covers 8 bases. Germline values: CDR1 LGHNA, CDR2 YNFKEQ. Germline trimming cut 3 bases from V and 5 bases from J; bases unmatched to any gene: 11. The CDR3 spans 16 residues.

The chain is built from TRBV12-3 or TRBV12-4 and TRBJ2-2, with 11 bases identical to TRBD2. V lost 5 bases and J lost 5; bases outside the gene matches: 7. The CDR3 has 16 residues. The CDR3: CASSPVAGGPTGELFF. The CDR3 nucleotides read TGTGCCAGCAGTCCCGTAGCGGGAGGGCCAACCGGGGAGCTGTTTTTT.

This clonotype was detected many times. The rearrangement links TRBV11-1 to TRBJ1-1; 7 nucleotides agree with TRBD1. The V segment lost 6 bases and the J segment 8 bases; nucleotides outside the gene matches: 6. This CDR3 comprises 12 residues. CDR1 SGHAT and CDR2 FQDESV come from the germline V gene (reference sequence). CDR3 coding DNA: TGTGCCAGCAGGACGGGACAGACAGAAGCTTTCTTT. Protein sequence: CASRTGQTEAFF.

This clonotype was seen only a few times. This sequence joins TRBV15 and TRBJ1-3; TRBD1 aligns across 7 bases. Germline V lookup: CDR1 LNHNV, CDR2 YYDKDF (reference sequence). Trimming removed 1 base from V and 2 bases from J; junction bases left unmatched: 5. CDR3 length equals 16 residues. The CDR3 reads CATSRAQGSPGNTIYF. The CDR3 DNA reads as TGTGCCACCAGCAGAGCACAGGGGTCCCCTGGAAACACCATATATTTT.

In its sample, this clonotype was seen many times. The chain links TRBV11-3 to TRBJ2-1, with 8 positions matching TRBD2. The CDR3 loop spans 15 amino acids. The V gene end was trimmed by 3 bases and the J gene end by 5 bases; junction bases not matched to a gene: 6. From germline, CDR1 is SGHNT and CDR2 YENEEA. The CDR3 region has the DNA TGTGCCAGCAGCTTGCGAGGACTAGCAGACAATGAGCAGTTCTTC. It yields the protein CASSLRGLADNEQFF.

A remark on this clonotype: No conserved phenylalanine or tryptophan is present at the end of the CDR3, so a read error is the likely explanation. This chain uses TRBV27 with TRBJ1-5, with D perhaps TRBD1 (6 bases). The germline V gene encodes CDR1 MNHEY and CDR2 SMNVEV (reference sequence). Trimming removed 3 bases from V and 4 bases from J, with 10 bases in between. The CDR3 runs to 14 residues. The CDR3 loop reads CASSFRGGNQPQHL. For the CDR3, the DNA is TGTGCCAGCAGTTTTAGAGGGGGGAATCAGCCCCAGCATTTG.

In this sample, this clonotype turned up many times. The chain joins TRBV3-1 to TRBJ2-5; the D is unclear. This CDR3 comprises 14 residues. CDR1 is LGHDT, CDR2 YNNKEL, per germline (reference sequence). V was clipped by 0 bases and J by 7 bases, with 12 bases between them. The CDR3 reads CASSQDPRSSTQYF. In DNA form, the CDR3 reads TGTGCCAGCAGCCAAGATCCGCGCAGTTCGACCCAGTACTTC.

The table lists this clonotype with many counts. The J gene is TRBJ2-7, the V gene TRBV28; TRBD2 might be the D (5 bases). Germline values: CDR1 MDHEN, CDR2 SYDVKM. Deletions cut 2 bases from V and 3 bases from J, with 17 bases between. The CDR3 contains 16 residues. The CDR3 DNA follows: TGTGCCAGCAGTTTAGTGGTGGCCCCCGGGGTCTACGAGCAGTACTTC. This codes for CASSLVVAPGVYEQYF.

The V and J genes are TRBV14 and TRBJ2-3; perhaps TRBD2 as D (5 bases). Germline CDR1 is SGHDN and CDR2 is FVKESK. The V end lost 0 bases, the J end lost 2 bases, and 12 bases lay between the germline ends. This CDR3 region has 16 residues. The CDR3 DNA is TGTGCCAGCAGCCAAGAGACGGACTCCCTCACAGATACGCAGTATTTT. This translates into CASSQETDSLTDTQYF.

Turning to this clonotype: This may stem from a read error, because a much larger clone lies one nucleotide away. The CDR3 nucleotides are TGTGCCAGCACCCTTAGCGGGGGGTTCAATGAGCAGTTCTTC. It translates to CASTLSGGFNEQFF. This chain connects TRBV27 to TRBJ2-1, with 10 bases aligning to TRBD2. Per the germline V gene, CDR1 is MNHEY and CDR2 is SMNVEV (reference sequence). This CDR3 has 14 amino acids. V lost 7 bases to trimming and J lost 6 bases; unmatched junction nucleotides: 6.

This clonotype was counted a few times. V is TRBV7-3 and J is TRBJ2-7; 8 bases fit TRBD1. The junction had 8 bases not matched to a gene; V was cut back by 10 bases and J by 3 bases. The germline V gene has CDR1 SGHTA and CDR2 FQGTGA. There are 13 residues in the CDR3. CDR3 nucleotide sequence: TGTGCCACCCGGGACAGGTGCCTCTACGAGCAGTACTTC. It yields the protein CATRDRCLYEQYF.

CDR3 in amino acids: CATSRDPKAGYNEQFF. Written as DNA, the CDR3 is TGTGCCACCAGCAGAGATCCGAAGGCAGGCTACAATGAGCAGTTCTTC. V usage is TRBV15 and J usage is TRBJ2-1; D is uncertain. Germline V gene lookup returns CDR1 LNHNV and CDR2 YYDKDF (reference sequence). The CDR3 totals 16 residues. V was shortened by 0 bases and J by 3 bases, with 12 bases between the two germline ends.

This sequence joins TRBV6-2 or TRBV6-3 and TRBJ2-1, with 14 bases matching TRBD2. V shed 6 bases, J shed 8 bases, and the junction held 3 bases outside the gene matches. This CDR3 region has 14 residues. Germline V lookup: CDR1 MNHEY, CDR2 SVGEGT. The CDR3 nucleotides are TGTGCCAGCAGCGGGACTAGCGGGAGTTATGAGCAGTTCTTC. Its protein is CASSGTSGSYEQFF.

The V gene is TRBV19, the J gene TRBJ2-1; D perhaps matches TRBD2 (5 bases). Per germline, CDR1 LNHDA and CDR2 SQIVND (reference sequence). The length of the CDR3 is 13 residues. The ends were cut back, 4 bases at V and 6 bases at J, with 10 bases in the middle. DNA for the CDR3: TGTGCCAGTAGTACTATCGGAGGCAATGAGCAGTTCTTC. The encoded protein is CASSTIGGNEQFF.

This clonotype has at least ten counts. The chain combines TRBV20-1 with TRBJ2-1, with D maybe TRBD2 (6 bases). The germline gives CDR1 DFQATT, CDR2 SNEGSKA (reference sequence). Trimming took 0 bases from V and 7 from J, leaving 16 bases between them. The CDR3 runs to 15 residues. CDR3 DNA: TGCAGTGCTAGAGAATACTGGGACTCCACAAATGAGCAGTTCTTC. Translated, it gives CSAREYWDSTNEQFF.